The rows below give T cell receptor beta chains drawn from one sample of a study of blood T cell repertoires in COVID-19. The data were produced by immunoSEQ multiplex PCR, yet TCRdb's version contains in-frame clones alone and is incomplete. The profile covers hundreds of thousands of clones, with over 85% appearing a single time and 0.75% to 0.85% taken by the ten largest. Specimen: peripheral blood. The source is a man aged 18 to 29 with COVID-19, enrolled during active disease. CDR3s include the opening cysteine and the closing phenylalanine or tryptophan. D genes are given only for firm matches. Only part of the rows carry a size: once, few, many, or a class if the clone is expanded.

d_call: TRBD1; clone_size: NA; v_call: TRBV5-7; j_call: TRBJ2-1; cdr3_aa: CASSRIKSGQGDHEQFF; cdr3_nt: TGTGCCAGCAGCCGTATAAAAAGTGGACAGGGTGACCATGAGCAGTTCTTC
d_call: TRBD1; clone_size: once; v_call: TRBV30; j_call: TRBJ1-1; cdr3_aa: CACDREDTEAFF; cdr3_nt: TGTGCCTGCGACAGGGAGGACACTGAAGCTTTCTTT
d_call: NA; clone_size: NA; v_call: TRBV13; j_call: TRBJ2-7; cdr3_aa: CASSGKADEQYF; cdr3_nt: TGTGCCAGCAGCGGGAAAGCGGACGAGCAGTACTTC
d_call: TRBD2; clone_size: once; v_call: TRBV9; j_call: TRBJ2-3; cdr3_aa: CASSVAGLAGGADTQYF; cdr3_nt: TGTGCCAGCAGCGTAGCGGGACTAGCGGGAGGAGCTGATACGCAGTATTTT
d_call: NA; clone_size: NA; v_call: TRBV7-8; j_call: TRBJ1-5; cdr3_aa: CASSIRRDSNQPQHF; cdr3_nt: TGTGCCAGCAGCATAAGACGGGATAGCAATCAGCCCCAGCATTTT
d_call: NA; clone_size: NA; v_call: TRBV2; j_call: TRBJ2-2; cdr3_aa: CASIRKNTGELFF; cdr3_nt: TGTGCCAGCATCAGGAAGAACACCGGGGAGCTGTTTTTT
d_call: TRBD1; clone_size: NA; v_call: TRBV18; j_call: TRBJ2-7; cdr3_aa: CASSPRGQVRYEQYF; cdr3_nt: TGTGCCAGCTCACCCCGGGGACAGGTGAGGTACGAGCAGTACTTC
d_call: NA; clone_size: NA; v_call: TRBV19; j_call: TRBJ2-6; cdr3_aa: CASSEERSGANVLTF; cdr3_nt: TGTGCCAGTAGTGAGGAGCGTTCTGGGGCCAACGTCCTGACTTTC
d_call: NA; clone_size: NA; v_call: TRBV7-6; j_call: TRBJ1-4; cdr3_aa: CASSLAVGANEKLFF; cdr3_nt: TGTGCCAGCAGCTTAGCGGTAGGGGCTAATGAAAAACTGTTTTTT
d_call: NA; clone_size: NA; v_call: TRBV19; j_call: TRBJ1-1; cdr3_aa: CASSLLPGNTEAFF; cdr3_nt: TGTGCCAGTAGTCTCCTCCCAGGGAACACTGAAGCTTTCTTT
d_call: NA; clone_size: once; v_call: TRBV20-1; j_call: TRBJ1-2; cdr3_aa: CSASPRELYGYTF; cdr3_nt: TGCAGTGCTAGTCCCCGGGAACTATATGGCTACACCTTC
d_call: NA; clone_size: NA; v_call: TRBV18; j_call: TRBJ2-1; cdr3_aa: CASSPPRMTVYNEQFF; cdr3_nt: TGTGCCAGCTCACCTCCCAGGATGACCGTTTACAATGAGCAGTTCTTC
d_call: NA; clone_size: NA; v_call: TRBV7-9; j_call: TRBJ2-5; cdr3_aa: CASSSGGYGTQYF; cdr3_nt: TGTGCCAGCAGTTCCGGAGGCTATGGGACCCAGTACTTC
d_call: NA; clone_size: NA; v_call: TRBV6-1; j_call: TRBJ1-3; cdr3_aa: CASSEAQGYGNTIYF; cdr3_nt: TGTGCCAGCAGTGAAGCGCAGGGGTACGGAAACACCATATATTTT
d_call: NA; clone_size: NA; v_call: TRBV5-1; j_call: TRBJ2-1; cdr3_aa: CASSLGPTGGEEFF; cdr3_nt: TGCGCCAGCAGCTTGGGGCCGACAGGAGGCGAGGAGTTCTTC